Presented here are 15 T cell receptor beta chains from one specimen sequenced in a study of blood T cell repertoires in COVID-19. Method: immunoSEQ multiplex PCR; TCRdb's copy keeps in-frame clones and lacks some. The sample has about 340,000 clones, around 90% seen once. Input material: peripheral blood. These receptor sequences come from a woman younger than 30 who had recovered from COVID-19.

The chain uses TRBV9 and TRBJ2-1, with D tentatively TRBD2 (5 bases). The CDR3 totals 14 residues. Germline values: CDR1 SGDLS, CDR2 YYNGEE. V was clipped by 0 bases and J by 5 bases, with 9 bases between them. The CDR3 loop reads CASSVGEFHNEQFF. As DNA, the CDR3 is TGTGCCAGCAGCGTAGGGGAGTTCCACAATGAGCAGTTCTTC.

The chain combines TRBV10-3 with TRBJ1-1; no reliable D call. Trimming cost V 6 bases and J 4 bases, with 18 bases left between them. Germline loops: CDR1 ENHRY, CDR2 SYGVKD. CDR3 size: 15 residues. CDR3 bases: TGTGCCATCAGGGAAGCGGACGAAGGTGGCACTGAAGCTTTCTTT. Translating it yields CAIREADEGGTEAFF.

The chain couples TRBV7-8 to TRBJ1-5; D not resolved. V lost 5 bases and J lost 2, with 19 bases in between. The CDR3 loop spans 17 amino acids. Germline assignment: CDR1 SGHVS and CDR2 FQNEAQ. The CDR3 sequence is CASSAVGRSVGNQPQHF. DNA for the CDR3: TGTGCCAGCAGCGCCGTAGGTAGGAGTGTTGGCAATCAGCCCCAGCATTTT.

The chain couples TRBV11-3 to TRBJ2-1, with 11 bases that match TRBD2. V lost 3 bases to trimming and J lost 3 bases; unmatched junction nucleotides: 10. Germline V gene lookup returns CDR1 SGHNT and CDR2 YENEEA. The CDR3 is 18 residues long. CDR3 DNA sequence: TGTGCCAGCAGCTTTGGGCCGGGGGGACTAGCGGACTACAATGAGCAGTTCTTC. Its protein product is CASSFGPGGLADYNEQFF.

The chain links TRBV24-1 to TRBJ1-6; possible D gene TRBD1, 6 bases. The V gene lost 2 bases and the J gene lost 7 bases, with 14 bases spanning the gap. The CDR3 extends over 16 amino acids. Per the germline V gene, CDR1 is KGHDR and CDR2 is SFDVKD. CDR3: CATSDYPKTGNSPLHF. The CDR3 nucleotides are TGTGCCACCAGTGATTACCCCAAGACAGGCAATTCACCCCTCCACTTT.

The CDR3 region is CASRQGGDTGELFF. The CDR3, as DNA: TGTGCCAGCAGACAGGGGGGTGACACCGGGGAGCTGTTTTTT. The chain joins TRBV6-5 to TRBJ2-2, with 8 bases fitting TRBD1. V trimming: 6 bases; J trimming: 3 bases; junction bases outside the gene matches: 3. Germline CDR1 MNHEY, CDR2 SVGAGI. CDR3 length equals 14 residues.

The J gene is TRBJ2-6, the V gene TRBV4-2; 7 bases match TRBD1. The ends lost 4 bases at V and 4 bases at J; junction bases unmatched: 7. From germline, CDR1 is LGHNA and CDR2 YNFKEQ. This CDR3 has 16 residues. DNA of the CDR3: TGTGCCAGCAGCCCTATGCCGGGACAGGGGGCCAACGTCCTGACTTTC. Translating it yields CASSPMPGQGANVLTF.

The gene calls are TRBV14 and TRBJ2-1; TRBD2 aligns across 11 bases. The CDR3 sequence is 16 residues long. The J segment lost 7 bases and the V segment lost 6 bases, leaving 11 bases of the junction unmatched. Germline CDR1 and CDR2: SGHDN and FVKESK. The CDR3 region has the DNA TGTGCCAGCAGTTTCAGAGGCACTAGCGGGAGTAATGAGCAGTTCTTC. Its protein product is CASSFRGTSGSNEQFF. The whole variable domain, filled in from reference TRBV14 and TRBJ2-1, reads EAGVTQFPSHSVIEKGQTVTLRCDPISGHDNLYWYRRVMGKEIKFLLHFVKESKQDESGMPNNRFLAERTGGTYSTLKVQPAELEDSGVYFCASSFRGTSGSNEQFFGPGTRLTVL.

This rearrangement joins TRBV7-2 to TRBJ2-5; 10 nucleotides match TRBD2. Trimming cost V 1 base and J 5 bases; bases outside gene matches: 7. CDR1 is SGHTA and CDR2 is FQGNSA in the germline V gene. The CDR3 has 16 amino acids. DNA of the CDR3: TGTGCCAGCAGCTTAGATCGCCCAGCGGGAGGGGAGACCCAGTACTTC. Translating gives CASSLDRPAGGETQYF. The variable domain in full, with the rest retrieved from reference TRBV7-2 and TRBJ2-5, is GAGVSQSPSNKVTEKGKDVELRCDPISGHTALYWYRQSLGQGLEFLIYFQGNSAPDKSGLPSDRFSAERTGGSVSTLTIQRTQQEDSAVYLCASSLDRPAGGETQYFGPGTRLLVL.

J is TRBJ2-1 and V is TRBV2; TRBD2 agrees at 7 bases. The CDR3 contains 14 residues. CDR1 and CDR2 from the germline V gene are SNHLY and FYNNEI. V lost 5 bases and J lost 8; bases outside the gene matches: 9. The CDR3 here is CASSLERGGDEQFF. In DNA, the CDR3 is TGTGCCAGCAGTTTAGAGCGGGGAGGGGATGAGCAGTTCTTC.

The rearrangement uses TRBV11-2 and TRBJ2-2; TRBD2 is a possible D gene (6 bases). Per germline, CDR1 SGHAT and CDR2 FQNNGV. The CDR3 runs to 14 residues. The V and J ends lost 6 bases and 6 bases respectively, with 14 bases between them. CDR3 sequence reads: CASRTGDFSGELFF. CDR3 bases: TGTGCCAGCAGGACGGGGGACTTCTCCGGGGAGCTGTTTTTT.

This chain uses TRBV19 with TRBJ1-6, with 9 nucleotides matching TRBD1. Germline CDR1 LNHDA, CDR2 SQIVND (reference sequence). The CDR3 consists of 13 residues. V was pared by 7 bases and J by 10 bases, with 5 bases of the junction left unmatched. The CDR3 coding sequence is TGTGCCAGTACCCAGGGACAGGGCTCACCCCTCCACTTT. Translation gives CASTQGQGSPLHF.

The CDR3 reads CASSQDVAGGSFRDEQFF. The DNA of the CDR3 is TGTGCCAGCAGCCAAGATGTAGCGGGAGGCTCATTTAGGGATGAGCAGTTCTTC. The chain joins TRBV3-1 (or the pseudogene TRBV3-2) to TRBJ2-1; 10 bases are shared with TRBD2. J gave up 8 bases and V 0 bases, and 13 bases lay outside the gene matches. The CDR3 extends over 18 amino acids. CDR1 is LGHDT, CDR2 YNNKEL, per germline (reference sequence).

The V and J genes are TRBV9 and TRBJ2-7; the match to TRBD2 covers 11 bases. After removal of 5 bases from V and 2 bases from J, the junction contained 3 bases not matched to a gene. The V gene's germline CDR1 is SGDLS and CDR2 YYNGEE. CDR3 length: 14 amino acids. DNA for the CDR3: TGTGCCAGCAGTCCGGGACTAGCGGCCTACGAGCAGTACGTC. It encodes CASSPGLAAYEQYV.

This chain uses TRBV11-3 with TRBJ1-1; a weak D match, TRBD1 (5 bases). The V end lost 5 bases, the J end lost 5 bases, and 6 bases lay between the germline ends. The CDR3 has 11 residues. CDR1 and CDR2 from the germline V gene are SGHNT and YENEEA. DNA of the CDR3: TGTGCCAGCAGCCGGGGGACTGAAGCTTTCTTT. Amino acids: CASSRGTEAFF.